The present entry profiles one TCR beta chain with its context. Its antigen is undetermined. The data were obtained in a study of T cell responses to AZD1222 COVID-19 vaccine. The CDR3 length is 14 residues. V lost 4 bases to trimming and J lost 4 bases; unmatched junction nucleotides: 7. CDR1 and CDR2 (germline): MDHEN, SYDVKM. The assay was immunoSEQ multiplex PCR, and TCRdb's table has in-frame clones only and misses some. The sample holds more than 95,000 clones; about 90% are singletons and the top ten take roughly 1.5%. General observations from the study: Unmutated variant regions are reportedly the target of nearly half of TCRs that are spike-specific. At baseline, seropositivity was found in only a handful of AZD1222 recipients. Clonal diversity was possibly underestimated, and white British individuals and females predominated among donors.

The chain joins TRBV28 to TRBJ2-7; 7 nucleotides agree with TRBD1. The source was peripheral blood, collected 28 days after the second AZD1222 dose. This clonotype was sampled from an adult who received the AZD1222 COVID-19 vaccine. The CDR3 bases are TGTGCCAGCAGTTCCCCCCCACAGGGGTACGAGCAGTACTTC. This sequence encodes CASSSPPQGYEQYF.